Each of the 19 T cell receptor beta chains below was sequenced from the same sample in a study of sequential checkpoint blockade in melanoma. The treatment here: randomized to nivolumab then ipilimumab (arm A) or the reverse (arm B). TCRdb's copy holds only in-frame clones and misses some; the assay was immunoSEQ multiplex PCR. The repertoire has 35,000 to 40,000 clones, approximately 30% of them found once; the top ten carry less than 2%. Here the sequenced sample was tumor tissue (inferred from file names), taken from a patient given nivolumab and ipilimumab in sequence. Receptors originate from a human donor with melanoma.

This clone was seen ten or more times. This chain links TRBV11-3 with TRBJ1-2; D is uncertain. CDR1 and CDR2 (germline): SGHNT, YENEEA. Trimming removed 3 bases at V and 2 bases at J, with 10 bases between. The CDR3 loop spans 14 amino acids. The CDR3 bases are TGTGCCAGCAGCTTCGGCAGCAACAACTATGGCTACACCTTC. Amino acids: CASSFGSNNYGYTF.

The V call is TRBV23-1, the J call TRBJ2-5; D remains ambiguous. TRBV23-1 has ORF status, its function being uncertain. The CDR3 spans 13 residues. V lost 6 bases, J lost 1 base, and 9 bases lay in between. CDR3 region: CASSPGVQETQYF. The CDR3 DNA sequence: TGCGCCAGCAGCCCTGGGGTCCAAGAGACCCAGTACTTC.

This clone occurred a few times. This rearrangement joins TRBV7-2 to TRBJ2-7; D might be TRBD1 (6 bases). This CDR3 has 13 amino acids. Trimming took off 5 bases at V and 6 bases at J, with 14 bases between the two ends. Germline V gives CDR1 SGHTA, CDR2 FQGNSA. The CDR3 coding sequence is TGTGCCAGCAGCCAAATACAGGGTCGCGAGCAGTACTTC. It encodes CASSQIQGREQYF.

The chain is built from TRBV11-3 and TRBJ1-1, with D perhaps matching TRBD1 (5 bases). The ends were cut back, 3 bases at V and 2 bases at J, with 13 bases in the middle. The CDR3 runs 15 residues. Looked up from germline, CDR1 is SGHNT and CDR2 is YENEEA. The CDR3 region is CASSFFGGENTEAFF. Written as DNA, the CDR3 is TGTGCCAGCAGCTTCTTCGGGGGTGAAAACACTGAAGCTTTCTTT.

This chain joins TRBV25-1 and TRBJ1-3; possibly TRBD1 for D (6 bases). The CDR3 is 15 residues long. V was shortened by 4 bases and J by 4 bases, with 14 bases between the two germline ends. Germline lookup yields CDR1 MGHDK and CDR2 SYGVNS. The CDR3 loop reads CASSALRGYGNTIYF. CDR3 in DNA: TGTGCCAGCAGTGCGCTAAGGGGGTACGGAAACACCATATATTTT. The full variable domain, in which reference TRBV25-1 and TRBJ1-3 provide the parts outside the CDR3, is EADIYQTPRYLVIGTGKKITLECSQTMGHDKMYWYQQDPGMELHLIHYSYGVNSTEKGDLSSESTVSRIRTEHFPLTLESARPSHTSQYLCASSALRGYGNTIYFGEGSWLTVV.

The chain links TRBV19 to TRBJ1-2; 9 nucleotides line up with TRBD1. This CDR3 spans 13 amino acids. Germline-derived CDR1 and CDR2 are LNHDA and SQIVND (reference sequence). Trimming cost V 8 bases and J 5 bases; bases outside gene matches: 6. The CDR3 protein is CASFSGTGYGYTF. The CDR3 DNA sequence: TGTGCCAGTTTTTCCGGGACAGGGTATGGCTACACCTTC.

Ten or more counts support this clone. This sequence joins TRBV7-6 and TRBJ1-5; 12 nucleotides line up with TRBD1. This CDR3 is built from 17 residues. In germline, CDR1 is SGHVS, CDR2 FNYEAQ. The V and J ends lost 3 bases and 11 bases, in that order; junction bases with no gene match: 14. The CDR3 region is CASSLGTGGRWSISQHF. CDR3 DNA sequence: TGTGCCAGCAGCTTGGGGACAGGGGGCCGTTGGTCAATATCCCAGCATTTT.

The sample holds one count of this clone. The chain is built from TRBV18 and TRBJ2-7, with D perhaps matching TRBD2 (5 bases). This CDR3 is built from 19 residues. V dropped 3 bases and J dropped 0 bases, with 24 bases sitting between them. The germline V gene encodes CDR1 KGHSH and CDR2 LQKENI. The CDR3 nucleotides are TGTGCCAGCTCACCCACCGGGGTTCCCGCTCAATCCTCCTCCTACGAGCAGTACTTC. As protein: CASSPTGVPAQSSSYEQYF.

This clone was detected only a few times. The CDR3 protein is CASSQSGYEQYF. The DNA for the CDR3 is TGTGCCAGCAGCCAATCTGGGTACGAGCAGTACTTC. The rearrangement uses TRBV16 and TRBJ2-7; D is ambiguous. The ends were cut back, 0 bases at V and 4 bases at J, with 4 bases in the middle. This CDR3 comprises 12 residues. Per germline, CDR1 KGHSY and CDR2 FQNENV.

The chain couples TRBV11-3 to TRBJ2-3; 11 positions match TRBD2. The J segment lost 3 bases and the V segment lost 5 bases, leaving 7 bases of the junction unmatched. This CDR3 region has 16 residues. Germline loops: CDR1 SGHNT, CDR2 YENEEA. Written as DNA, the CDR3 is TGTGCCAGCAGCATGGGGGCTAGCGGGAGGACAGATACGCAGTATTTT. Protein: CASSMGASGRTDTQYF.

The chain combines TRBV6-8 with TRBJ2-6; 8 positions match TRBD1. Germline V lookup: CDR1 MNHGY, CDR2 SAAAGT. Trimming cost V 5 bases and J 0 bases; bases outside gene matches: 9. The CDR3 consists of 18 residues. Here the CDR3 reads CASSRGQGPSSGANVLTF. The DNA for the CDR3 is TGTGCCAGCAGTAGAGGACAGGGCCCCAGCTCTGGGGCCAACGTCCTGACTTTC.

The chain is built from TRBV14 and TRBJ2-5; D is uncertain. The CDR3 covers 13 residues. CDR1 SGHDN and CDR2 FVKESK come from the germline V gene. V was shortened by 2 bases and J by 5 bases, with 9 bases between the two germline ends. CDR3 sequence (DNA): TGTGCCAGCAGCCAAAGGGCTAGGGAGACCCAGTACTTC. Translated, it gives CASSQRARETQYF.

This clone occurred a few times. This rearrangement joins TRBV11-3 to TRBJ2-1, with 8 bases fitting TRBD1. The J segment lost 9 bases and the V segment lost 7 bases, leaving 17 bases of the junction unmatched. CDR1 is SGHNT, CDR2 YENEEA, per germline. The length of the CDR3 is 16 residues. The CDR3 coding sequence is TGTGCCAGCACCCTCTCGGACAGGGAGGTTTGTAGTGAGCAGTTCTTC. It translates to CASTLSDREVCSEQFF.

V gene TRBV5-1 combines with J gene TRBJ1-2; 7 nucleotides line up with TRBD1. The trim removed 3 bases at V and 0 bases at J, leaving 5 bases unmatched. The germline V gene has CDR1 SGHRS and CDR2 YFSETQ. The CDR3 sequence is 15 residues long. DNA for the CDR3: TGCGCCAGCAGCTGGGGACAGCTTTCTAACTATGGCTACACCTTC. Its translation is CASSWGQLSNYGYTF.

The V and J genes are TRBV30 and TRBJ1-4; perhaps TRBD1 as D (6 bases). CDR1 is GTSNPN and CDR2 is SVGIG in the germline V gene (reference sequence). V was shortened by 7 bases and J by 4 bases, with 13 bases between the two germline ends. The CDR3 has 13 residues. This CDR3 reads CASTDRFNEKLFF. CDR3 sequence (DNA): TGTGCCTCTACGGACAGATTTAATGAAAAACTGTTTTTT.

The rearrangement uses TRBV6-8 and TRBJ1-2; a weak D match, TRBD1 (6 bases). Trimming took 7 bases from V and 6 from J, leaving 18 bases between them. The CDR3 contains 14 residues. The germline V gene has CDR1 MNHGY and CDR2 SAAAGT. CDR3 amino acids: CASNRGAKGDGYTF. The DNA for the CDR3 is TGTGCCAGCAATAGGGGGGCTAAGGGAGATGGCTACACCTTC.

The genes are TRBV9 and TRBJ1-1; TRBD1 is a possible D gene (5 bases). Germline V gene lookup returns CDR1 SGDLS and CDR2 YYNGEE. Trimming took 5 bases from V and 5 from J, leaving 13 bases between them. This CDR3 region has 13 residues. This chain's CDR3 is CASRTPGETEAFF. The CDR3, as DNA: TGTGCCAGCAGAACCCCGGGGGAGACTGAAGCTTTCTTT.

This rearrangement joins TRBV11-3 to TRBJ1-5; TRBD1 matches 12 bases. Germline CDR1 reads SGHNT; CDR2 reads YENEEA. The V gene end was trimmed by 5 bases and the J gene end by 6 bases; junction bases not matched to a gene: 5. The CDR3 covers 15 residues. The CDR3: CASSTGQGAIQPQHF. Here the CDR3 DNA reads TGTGCCAGCAGCACGGGACAGGGGGCGATTCAGCCCCAGCATTTT.

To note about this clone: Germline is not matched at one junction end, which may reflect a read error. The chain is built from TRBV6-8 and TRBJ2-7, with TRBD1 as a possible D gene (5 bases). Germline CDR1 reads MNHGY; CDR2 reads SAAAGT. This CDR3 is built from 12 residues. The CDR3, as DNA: TGTGCCGGCAGGGTGGCCAACTACGAGCAGTACTTC. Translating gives CAGRVANYEQYF.